The 28 T cell receptor beta chains presented below share a single source sample, sequenced in a study of fetal regulatory T cell absence and autoimmunity. Sequencing used immunoSEQ multiplex PCR; TCRdb keeps in-frame clones, though not all of them. The profile covers some 44,000 clones, with around 83% appearing a single time and over 0.4% taken by the ten largest. The sequencing sample was made of cord blood. The receptors derive from a newborn boy with IPEX syndrome.

The chain has TRBV7-2 and TRBJ2-1; 8 nucleotides agree with TRBD1. Germline lookup yields CDR1 SGHTA and CDR2 FQGNSA. Trimming at V came to 3 bases and at J to 4 bases, leaving 8 bases not matched to a gene. This CDR3 contains 16 residues. CDR3 bases: TGTGCCAGCAGCTTTTCTCTGGACAGGGCTTACAATGAGCAGTTCTTC. As protein: CASSFSLDRAYNEQFF.

The chain has TRBV7-9 and TRBJ2-1; 7 bases map to TRBD1. The germline V gene encodes CDR1 SEHNR and CDR2 FQNEAQ (reference sequence). This CDR3 region has 16 residues. The junction had 7 bases not matched to a gene; V was cut back by 5 bases and J by 0 bases. The CDR3 nucleotides are TGTGCCAGCAGCCCCCGACAGGGTAGCTCCTACAATGAGCAGTTCTTC. Amino acids: CASSPRQGSSYNEQFF. Combining the CDR3 with reference TRBV7-9 and TRBJ2-1 gives the whole variable domain DTGVSQNPRHKITKRGQNVTFRCDPISEHNRLYWYRQTLGQGPEFLTYFQNEAQLEKSRLLSDRFSAERPKGSFSTLEIQRTEQGDSAMYLCASSPRQGSSYNEQFFGPGTRLTVL.

V usage is TRBV2 and J usage is TRBJ2-5; D not resolved. The CDR3 consists of 11 residues. Deletions cut 7 bases from V and 4 bases from J, with 7 bases between. Germline CDR1 reads SNHLY; CDR2 reads FYNNEI. CDR3 in amino acids: CASMGPETQYF. As DNA, the CDR3 is TGTGCCAGCATGGGCCCAGAGACCCAGTACTTC.

The chain links TRBV11-2 to TRBJ2-1, with TRBD2 as a possible D gene (7 bases). Trimming shortened V by 1 base and J by 0 bases, and 10 bases separated the two germline ends. This CDR3 spans 16 amino acids. CDR1 SGHAT and CDR2 FQNNGV come from the germline V gene. This chain's CDR3 is CASSLAGGYSYNEQFF. The CDR3 DNA is TGTGCCAGCAGCTTAGCGGGGGGCTACTCCTACAATGAGCAGTTCTTC.

The rearrangement joins TRBV5-4 to TRBJ2-3; TRBD2 agrees at 8 bases. Trimming at V came to 1 base and at J to 3 bases, leaving 7 bases not matched to a gene. This CDR3 is 16 amino acids long. Germline CDR1 reads SGHNT; CDR2 reads YYREEE (reference sequence). CDR3 sequence: CASSLRGGRLTDTQYF. DNA for the CDR3: TGTGCCAGCAGCTTGCGGGGGGGTCGCTTAACAGATACGCAGTATTTT.

The chain couples TRBV30 to TRBJ2-7; D gene uncertain. The CDR3 covers 8 residues. Germline assignment: CDR1 GTSNPN and CDR2 SVGIG (reference sequence). V gave up 7 bases and J gave up 5 bases, with 3 bases separating them. The DNA of the CDR3 is TGTGCCTTCCACGAGCAGTACTTC. As protein: CAFHEQYF.

The chain uses TRBV20-1 and TRBJ2-7; the D is unclear. The V end lost 3 bases, the J end lost 1 base, and 4 bases lay between the germline ends. This CDR3 comprises 11 residues. CDR1 is DFQATT and CDR2 is SNEGSKA in the germline V gene (reference sequence). The CDR3 nucleotides are TGCAGTGCTAGCGGATCCTACGAGCAGTACTTC. It specifies CSASGSYEQYF.

The chain joins TRBV13 to TRBJ2-5; D unclear. The V end lost 5 bases, the J end lost 1 base, and 8 bases lay between the germline ends. The germline CDR1 and CDR2 sequences are PRHDT and FYEKMQ (reference sequence). The CDR3 sequence is 13 residues long. The CDR3 DNA sequence: TGTGCCAGCAGCCCCTACATCCAAGAGACCCAGTACTTC. It is translated as CASSPYIQETQYF. The entire variable domain, with the rest obtained from reference TRBV13 and TRBJ2-5, is as follows: AAGVIQSPRHLIKEKRETATLKCYPIPRHDTVYWYQQGPGQDPQFLISFYEKMQSDKGSIPDRFSAQQFSDYHSELNMSSLELGDSALYFCASSPYIQETQYFGPGTRLLVL.

The chain is built from TRBV6-6 and TRBJ2-7, with no clear D. The V end was cut by 0 bases, the J end by 0 bases, with 3 bases between. This CDR3 is built from 13 residues. Germline-derived CDR1 and CDR2 are MNHNY and SVGAGI (reference sequence). Here the CDR3 DNA reads TGTGCCAGCAGTTACTCGGACTCCTACGAGCAGTACTTC. The encoded protein is CASSYSDSYEQYF.

This clone showed up just a few times. The V and J genes are TRBV9 and TRBJ1-2; D perhaps matches TRBD1 (5 bases). Between the trimmed V and J ends, which lost 3 bases and 4 bases, there was a span of 13 bases. The CDR3 is made up of 14 amino acids. The V gene's germline CDR1 is SGDLS and CDR2 YYNGEE. CDR3 in DNA: TGTGCCAGCAGCGGCAACGGGGGATCCTATGGCTACACCTTC. It codes for CASSGNGGSYGYTF.

The V call is TRBV20-1, the J call TRBJ2-5; D is ambiguous. Germline V lookup: CDR1 DFQATT, CDR2 SNEGSKA (reference sequence). The CDR3 is 11 residues long. Trimming took off 3 bases at V and 5 bases at J, with 7 bases between the two ends. DNA of the CDR3: TGCAGTGCTAGGGCGTGGGAGACCCAGTACTTC. This encodes CSARAWETQYF.

The gene calls are TRBV2 and TRBJ2-3; D unclear. With 4 bases removed from V and 0 bases from J, the gap between germline ends came to 2 bases. Germline values: CDR1 SNHLY, CDR2 FYNNEI. The CDR3 runs 12 residues. DNA of the CDR3: TGTGCCAGCAGTGCTAGCACAGATACGCAGTATTTT. Translation: CASSASTDTQYF.

V usage is TRBV4-1 and J usage is TRBJ2-2; 12 bases fit TRBD2. This CDR3 spans 17 amino acids. The J segment lost 4 bases and the V segment lost 1 base, leaving 4 bases of the junction unmatched. Per germline, CDR1 MGHRA and CDR2 YSYEKL. CDR3 bases: TGCGCCAGCAGCCAAGGCGCTAGCGGGGGGGCCACCGGGGAGCTGTTTTTT. Translation: CASSQGASGGATGELFF.

The V call is TRBV27, the J call TRBJ2-7; 9 bases fit TRBD2. Germline assignment: CDR1 MNHEY and CDR2 SMNVEV (reference sequence). CDR3 size: 15 residues. V lost 1 base to trimming and J lost 6 bases; unmatched junction nucleotides: 7. As DNA, the CDR3 is TGTGCCAGCAGTTTATTCCTCGGACTAGCGTCCGAGCAGTACTTC. The encoded protein is CASSLFLGLASEQYF.

J is TRBJ1-3 and V is TRBV5-1, with D perhaps matching TRBD1 (6 bases). CDR3 length: 15 residues. Germline V lookup: CDR1 SGHRS, CDR2 YFSETQ. Deletions cut 5 bases from V and 0 bases from J, with 12 bases between. The CDR3 DNA is TGCGCCAGCAGGTGGACAGTCAGCTCTGGAAACACCATATATTTT. Amino acids: CASRWTVSSGNTIYF. The full variable domain, in which reference TRBV5-1 and TRBJ1-3 provide the parts outside the CDR3, is KAGVTQTPRYLIKTRGQQVTLSCSPISGHRSVSWYQQTPGQGLQFLFEYFSETQRNKGNFPGRFSGRQFSNSRSEMNVSTLELGDSALYLCASRWTVSSGNTIYFGEGSWLTVV.

The J gene is TRBJ1-5, the V gene TRBV6-1; the D is unclear. Trimming removed 4 bases from V and 3 bases from J, with 1 base in between. The CDR3 runs to 11 residues. Germline assignment: CDR1 MNHNS and CDR2 SASEGT. The DNA for the CDR3 is TGTGCCAGCAGTGTCAATCAGCCCCAGCATTTT. This gives the protein CASSVNQPQHF.

The V and J genes are TRBV11-3 and TRBJ1-1; D is ambiguous. Germline V CDR1 and CDR2: SGHNT, YENEEA. Trimming removed 1 base at V and 11 bases at J, with 14 bases between. This CDR3 has 13 amino acids. As DNA, the CDR3 is TGTGCCAGCAGCTTAGTCCTACCGACGAAGGCTTTCTTT. This translates into CASSLVLPTKAFF.

This clone was counted once. V gene TRBV5-4 combines with J gene TRBJ2-3, with a weak D call TRBD2 (5 bases). This CDR3 comprises 14 residues. V lost 0 bases and J lost 2, with 7 bases in between. Germline CDR1 is SGHNT and CDR2 is YYREEE (reference sequence). CDR3 residues: CASSLEADTDTQYF. The CDR3 DNA sequence: TGTGCCAGCAGCTTGGAAGCGGACACAGATACGCAGTATTTT.

The chain recombines TRBV6-5 with TRBJ2-7; no clear D. V lost 6 bases to trimming and J lost 3 bases, with 12 bases between them. CDR3 length: 13 residues. Germline V CDR1 and CDR2: MNHEY, SVGAGI. The CDR3 loop is CASSYNYRYEQYF. CDR3 bases: TGTGCCAGCAGCTACAATTACCGCTACGAGCAGTACTTC.

CDR3 nucleotide sequence: TGTGCCAGCAGTGAGTCCGGGACAGGGTACGGCTACACCTTC. It translates to CASSESGTGYGYTF. This rearrangement joins TRBV6-1 to TRBJ1-2; 9 bases match TRBD1. Trimming took 3 bases from V and 8 from J; bases not matched to a gene: 7. In germline, CDR1 is MNHNS, CDR2 SASEGT. The CDR3 is 14 amino acids.

This chain connects TRBV29-1 to TRBJ2-1; maybe TRBD1 (6 bases). This CDR3 comprises 13 residues. The germline V gene has CDR1 SQVTM and CDR2 ANQGSEA. V was shortened by 3 bases and J by 5 bases, with 11 bases between the two germline ends. CDR3 nucleotide sequence: TGCAGCGTTGAGAGGGGGTGGAACAATGAGCAGTTCTTC. Encoded protein: CSVERGWNNEQFF.

The V gene is TRBV7-2, the J gene TRBJ2-7; 10 bases are a match to TRBD2. Germline V gene data show CDR1 as SGHTA and CDR2 as FQGNSA. CDR3 size: 15 residues. The V segment lost 5 bases and the J segment 2 bases; nucleotides outside the gene matches: 6. This CDR3 reads CASSPAGGLTYEQYF. The CDR3 DNA reads as TGTGCCAGCAGCCCAGCGGGGGGGTTAACCTACGAGCAGTACTTC.

J is TRBJ1-1 and V is TRBV6-5; D gene uncertain. Germline values: CDR1 MNHEY, CDR2 SVGAGI. V lost 1 base and J 4 bases, leaving 1 base between the germline ends. This CDR3 contains 11 residues. The DNA of the CDR3 is TGTGCCAGCAGTTACTTCACTGAAGCTTTCTTT. Encoded protein: CASSYFTEAFF.

The J gene is TRBJ2-3, the V gene TRBV27; 9 nucleotides align to TRBD2. Per germline, CDR1 MNHEY and CDR2 SMNVEV (reference sequence). The CDR3 spans 15 residues. V gave up 4 bases and J gave up 7 bases; unmatched junction bases: 9. The CDR3 region is CASSSLAGPRNTQYF. The CDR3, as DNA: TGTGCCAGCAGTTCCCTAGCGGGGCCAAGGAATACGCAGTATTTT.

The chain couples TRBV7-9 to TRBJ1-2, with D perhaps matching TRBD1 (5 bases). Trimming pared 3 bases from V and 1 base from J, leaving 6 bases between. Germline V gene lookup returns CDR1 SEHNR and CDR2 FQNEAQ (reference sequence). CDR3 size: 13 residues. CDR3 sequence: CASSFDSNYGYTF. CDR3 sequence (DNA): TGTGCCAGCAGCTTTGACAGTAACTATGGCTACACCTTC.

The J gene is TRBJ1-6, the V gene TRBV5-4; perhaps TRBD1 as D (5 bases). CDR1 and CDR2 (germline): SGHNT, YYREEE (reference sequence). This CDR3 spans 16 amino acids. Trimming took 0 bases from V and 6 from J, leaving 13 bases between them. In DNA, the CDR3 is TGTGCCAGCAGCTTGGCGGGGAAAGGGGTTAATTCACCCCTCCACTTT. Protein sequence: CASSLAGKGVNSPLHF.

The chain has TRBV6-1 and TRBJ2-3; 8 bases match TRBD2. With V trimmed by 5 bases and J by 2 bases, 3 bases remained unmatched. CDR3 length: 14 residues. From germline, CDR1 is MNHNS and CDR2 SASEGT. CDR3 sequence: CASSRGGPTDTQYF. The DNA of the CDR3 is TGTGCCAGCAGTCGGGGGGGCCCCACAGATACGCAGTATTTT.

This chain joins TRBV4-1 and TRBJ2-2; D perhaps matches TRBD2 (6 bases). The CDR3 extends over 17 amino acids. The V gene lost 0 bases and the J gene lost 0 bases, with 11 bases spanning the gap. Germline CDR1 reads MGHRA; CDR2 reads YSYEKL. For the CDR3, the DNA is TGCGCCAGCAGCCAAGAGGGGACTTCCGCGAACACCGGGGAGCTGTTTTTT. Protein: CASSQEGTSANTGELFF.